This TCR beta chain was recovered during a study of blood T cell repertoires in COVID-19. Data came from immunoSEQ multiplex PCR; TCRdb stores just in-frame clones and leaves some out. Of tens of thousands of clones listed, 80% to 90% are singletons. V was cut by 5 bases and J by 7 bases, with 11 bases left in between. This CDR3 has 12 residues. The germline gives CDR1 SNHLY, CDR2 FYNNEI. The sample comprised peripheral blood. The chain carries TRBV2 and TRBJ2-5; D uncertain. This sequence was found in a human donor in a cohort sampled during active COVID-19. This CDR3 is CASSYGPPTQYF. CDR3 DNA sequence: TGTGCCAGCAGTTATGGGCCCCCGACCCAGTACTTC.